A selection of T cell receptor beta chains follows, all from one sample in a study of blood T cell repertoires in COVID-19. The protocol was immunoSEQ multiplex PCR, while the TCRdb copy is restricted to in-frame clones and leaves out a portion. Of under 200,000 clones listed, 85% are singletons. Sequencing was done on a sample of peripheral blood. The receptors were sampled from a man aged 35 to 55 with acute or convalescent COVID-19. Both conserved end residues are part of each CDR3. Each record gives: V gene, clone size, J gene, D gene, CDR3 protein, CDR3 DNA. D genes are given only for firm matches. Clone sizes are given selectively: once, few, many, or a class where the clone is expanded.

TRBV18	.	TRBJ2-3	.	CASSPNRVPDTQYF	TGTGCCAGCTCACCGAACAGGGTTCCAGATACGCAGTATTTT
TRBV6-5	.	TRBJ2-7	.	CASTSGLLTGEQYF	TGTGCCAGCACCTCGGGACTCCTAACCGGCGAGCAGTACTTC
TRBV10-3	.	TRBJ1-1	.	CAIRKVGDTEAFF	TGTGCCATCAGAAAGGTGGGAGACACTGAAGCTTTCTTT
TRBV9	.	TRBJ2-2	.	CASSLSRAGELFF	TGTGCCAGCAGCTTAAGCAGGGCCGGGGAGCTGTTTTTT
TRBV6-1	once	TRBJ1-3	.	CASSEMGGSGNTIYF	TGTGCCAGCAGTGAAATGGGAGGGTCTGGAAACACCATATATTTT
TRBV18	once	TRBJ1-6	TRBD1	CASSRQGGNSPLHF	TGTGCCAGCTCTCGACAGGGGGGAAATTCACCCCTCCACTTT
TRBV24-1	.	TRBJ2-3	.	CATSDFGGALPDTQYF	TGTGCCACCAGTGATTTTGGGGGGGCGCTACCAGATACGCAGTATTTT
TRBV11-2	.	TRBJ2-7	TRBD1	CASSLAGTGFEQYF	TGTGCCAGCAGCTTAGCAGGGACAGGGTTCGAGCAGTACTTC
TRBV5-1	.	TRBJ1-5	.	CASSLEGLEQPQHF	TGCGCCAGCAGCTTGGAGGGGCTTGAACAGCCCCAGCATTTT
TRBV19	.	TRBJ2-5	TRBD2	CASSIGTSGKETQYF	TGTGCCAGTAGTATAGGGACTAGCGGAAAAGAGACCCAGTACTTC
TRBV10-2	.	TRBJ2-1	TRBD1	CASSEAQGTGYNEQFF	TGCGCCAGCAGTGAGGCGCAGGGGACAGGGTACAATGAGCAGTTCTTC
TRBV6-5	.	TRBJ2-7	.	CATKSRYEQYF	TGTGCCACCAAGTCCCGGTACGAGCAGTACTTC
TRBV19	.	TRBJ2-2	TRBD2	CASSTASGGTGELFF	TGTGCCAGTAGTACCGCTAGCGGGGGAACCGGGGAGCTGTTTTTT
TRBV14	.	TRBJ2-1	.	CASSHRWTREQFF	TGTGCCAGCAGCCACCGCTGGACACGAGAGCAGTTCTTC
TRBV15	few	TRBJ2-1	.	CATSRSRLERGNNEQFF	TGTGCCACCAGCAGATCCCGATTAGAGAGGGGGAACAATGAGCAGTTCTTC
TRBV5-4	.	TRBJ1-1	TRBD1	CASSFPQGAKTEAFF	TGTGCCAGCAGCTTCCCACAGGGGGCAAAGACTGAAGCTTTCTTT
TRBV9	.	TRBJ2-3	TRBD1	CASSARDRSTDTQYF	TGTGCCAGCAGCGCTAGGGACAGGAGCACAGATACGCAGTATTTT
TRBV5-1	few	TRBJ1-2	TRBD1	CASSLEGTGIYGYTF	TGCGCCAGCAGCTTGGAAGGGACAGGGATCTATGGCTACACCTTC
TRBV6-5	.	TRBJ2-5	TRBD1	CASSPQTGGETQYF	TGTGCCAGCAGTCCGCAGACAGGGGGAGAGACCCAGTACTTC
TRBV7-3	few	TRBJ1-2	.	CASSLTGGDYGYTF	TGTGCCAGCAGCTTAACGGGGGGAGACTATGGCTACACCTTC
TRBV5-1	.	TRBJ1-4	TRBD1	CASSSDPGTANEKLFF	TGCGCCAGCAGTTCCGACCCCGGGACAGCTAATGAAAAACTGTTTTTT
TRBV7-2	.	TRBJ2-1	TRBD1	CASSLGGTAYNEQFF	TGTGCCAGCAGCTTAGGAGGGACAGCCTACAATGAGCAGTTCTTC
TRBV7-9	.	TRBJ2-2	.	CASSRSLGTGELFF	TGTGCCAGCAGCCGATCCCTAGGCACCGGGGAGCTGTTTTTT
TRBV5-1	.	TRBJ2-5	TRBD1	CASSLGTVQETQYF	TGCGCCAGCAGCCTCGGGACAGTGCAAGAGACCCAGTACTTC
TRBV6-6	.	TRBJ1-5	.	CASSYDTRNQPQHF	TGTGCCAGCAGTTACGACACCCGCAATCAGCCCCAGCATTTT
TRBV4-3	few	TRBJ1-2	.	CASSQDRANYGYTF	TGCGCCAGCAGCCAGGACAGAGCTAACTATGGCTACACCTTC
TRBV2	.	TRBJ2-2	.	CASSEQTTGELFF	TGTGCCAGCAGTGAACAGACTACCGGGGAGCTGTTTTTT
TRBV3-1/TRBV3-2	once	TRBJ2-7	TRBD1	CASSQAGQGSYEQYF	TGTGCCAGCAGCCAAGCGGGACAGGGCTCCTACGAGCAGTACTTC
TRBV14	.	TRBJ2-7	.	CASSQDPSESYEQYF	TGTGCCAGCAGCCAAGACCCGTCAGAATCCTACGAGCAGTACTTC
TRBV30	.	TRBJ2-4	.	CAWSIERAKNIQYF	TGTGCCTGGAGTATAGAGAGAGCCAAAAACATTCAGTACTTC
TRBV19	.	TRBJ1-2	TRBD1	CASSIATGANYGYTF	TGTGCCAGTAGTATAGCGACAGGGGCTAACTATGGCTACACCTTC
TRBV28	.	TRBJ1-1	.	CAGGGTLAEAFF	TGTGCCGGCGGCGGGACGCTCGCTGAAGCTTTCTTT
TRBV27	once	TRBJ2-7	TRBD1	CASSLTGQGYEQYF	TGTGCCAGCAGTCTTACGGGACAGGGCTACGAGCAGTACTTC
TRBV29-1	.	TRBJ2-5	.	CSALQETQYF	TGCAGCGCCCTGCAGGAGACCCAGTACTTC
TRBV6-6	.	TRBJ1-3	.	CASSYLVGGNTIYF	TGTGCCAGCAGTTACTTGGTCGGTGGAAACACCATATATTTT
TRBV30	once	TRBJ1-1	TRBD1	CAYTTQGAEAEAFF	TGTGCCTACACCACACAGGGGGCAGAGGCTGAAGCTTTCTTT
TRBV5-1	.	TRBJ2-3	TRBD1	CASRTGQGITSTDTQYF	TGCGCCAGCAGAACCGGACAGGGGATCACTAGCACAGATACGCAGTATTTT
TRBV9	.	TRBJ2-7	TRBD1	CASSVAGTGDVHEQYF	TGTGCCAGCAGCGTAGCGGGGACAGGGGATGTCCACGAGCAGTACTTC
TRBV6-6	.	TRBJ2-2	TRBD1	CASRGTVDTGELFF	TGTGCCAGCAGGGGGACAGTCGACACCGGGGAGCTGTTTTTT
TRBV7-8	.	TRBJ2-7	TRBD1	CASTTGTATYEQYF	TGTGCCAGCACTACCGGGACAGCAACCTACGAGCAGTACTTC
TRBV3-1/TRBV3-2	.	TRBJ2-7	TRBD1	CASSQVPDRGRYEQYF	TGTGCCAGCAGCCAGGTCCCCGACAGGGGCCGGTACGAGCAGTACTTC
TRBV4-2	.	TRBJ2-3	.	CASSQDTGTQYF	TGTGCCAGCAGCCAAGATACCGGTACGCAGTATTTT
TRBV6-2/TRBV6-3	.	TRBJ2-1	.	CASSYSNPLDSYNEQFF	TGTGCCAGCAGTTACTCGAATCCATTGGACAGCTACAATGAGCAGTTCTTC
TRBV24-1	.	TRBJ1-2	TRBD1	CATSDSQQGQLYGYTF	TGTGCCACCAGTGATTCACAACAGGGGCAACTCTATGGCTACACCTTC
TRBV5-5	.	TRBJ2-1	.	CASTSGAEQGWNEQFF	TGTGCCAGCACCTCGGGCGCGGAACAGGGATGGAATGAGCAGTTCTTC
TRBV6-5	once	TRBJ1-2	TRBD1	CASSYGRGVGYTF	TGTGCCAGCAGTTACGGCAGGGGGGTAGGCTACACCTTC
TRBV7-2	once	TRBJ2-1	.	CASTTSNEQFF	TGTGCCAGCACCACTAGCAATGAGCAGTTCTTC
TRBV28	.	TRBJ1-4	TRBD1	CASSLSGTDEKLFF	TGTGCCAGCAGTTTATCGGGGACAGATGAAAAACTGTTTTTT
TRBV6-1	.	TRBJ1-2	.	CASSEAFGSLYGYTF	TGTGCCAGCAGTGAAGCCTTCGGTTCACTCTATGGCTACACCTTC
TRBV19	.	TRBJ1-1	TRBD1	CASSRDSLGGTEAFF	TGTGCCAGTAGTCGGGACAGCCTGGGGGGCACTGAAGCTTTCTTT
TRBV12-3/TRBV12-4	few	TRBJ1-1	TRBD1	CASVRQGNTEAFF	TGTGCCAGCGTTCGACAGGGGAACACTGAAGCTTTCTTT
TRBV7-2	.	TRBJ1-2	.	CASSLYAGGEGYGYTF	TGTGCCAGCAGCTTATATGCGGGGGGCGAGGGCTATGGCTACACCTTC
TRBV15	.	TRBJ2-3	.	CATSREALPDTQYF	TGTGCCACCAGCAGAGAGGCCTTGCCAGATACGCAGTATTTT
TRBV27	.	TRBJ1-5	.	CASSLSYTVGRRGQPQHF	TGTGCCAGCAGTTTATCGTACACGGTGGGGAGGCGAGGTCAGCCCCAGCATTTT